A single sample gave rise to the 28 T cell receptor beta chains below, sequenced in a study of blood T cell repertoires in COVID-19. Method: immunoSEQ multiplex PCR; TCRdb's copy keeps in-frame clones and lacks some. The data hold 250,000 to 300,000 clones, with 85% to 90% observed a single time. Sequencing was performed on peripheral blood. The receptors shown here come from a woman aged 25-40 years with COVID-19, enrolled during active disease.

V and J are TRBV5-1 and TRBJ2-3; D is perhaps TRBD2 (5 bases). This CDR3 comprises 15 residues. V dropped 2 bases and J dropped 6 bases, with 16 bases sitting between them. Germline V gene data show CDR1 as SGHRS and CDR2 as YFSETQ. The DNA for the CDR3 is TGCGCCAGCAGCTTAGAACAGAGAGGGTTGGATACGCAGTATTTT. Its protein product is CASSLEQRGLDTQYF. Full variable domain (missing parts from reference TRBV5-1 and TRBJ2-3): KAGVTQTPRYLIKTRGQQVTLSCSPISGHRSVSWYQQTPGQGLQFLFEYFSETQRNKGNFPGRFSGRQFSNSRSEMNVSTLELGDSALYLCASSLEQRGLDTQYFGPGTRLTVL.

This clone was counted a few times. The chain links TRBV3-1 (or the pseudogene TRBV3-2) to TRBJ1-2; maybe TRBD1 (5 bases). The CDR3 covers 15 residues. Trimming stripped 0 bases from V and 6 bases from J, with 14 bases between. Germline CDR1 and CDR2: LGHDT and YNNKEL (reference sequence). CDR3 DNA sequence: TGTGCCAGCAGCCAAGATGATCCAGGCAGGGATGGCTACACCTTC. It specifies CASSQDDPGRDGYTF.

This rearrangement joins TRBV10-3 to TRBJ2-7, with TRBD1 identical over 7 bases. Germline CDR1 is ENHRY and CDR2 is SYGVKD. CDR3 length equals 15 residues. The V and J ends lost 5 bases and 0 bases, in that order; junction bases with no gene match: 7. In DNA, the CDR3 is TGTGCCATCAGTCGAGGGACAGATTACTCCTACGAGCAGTACTTC. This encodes CAISRGTDYSYEQYF.

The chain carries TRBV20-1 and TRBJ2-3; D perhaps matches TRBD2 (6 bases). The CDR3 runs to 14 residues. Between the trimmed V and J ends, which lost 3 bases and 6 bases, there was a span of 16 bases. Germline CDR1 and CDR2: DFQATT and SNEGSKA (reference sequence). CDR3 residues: CSASGRLGGDTQYF. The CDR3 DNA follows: TGCAGTGCTAGTGGGAGGCTCGGTGGGGATACGCAGTATTTT.

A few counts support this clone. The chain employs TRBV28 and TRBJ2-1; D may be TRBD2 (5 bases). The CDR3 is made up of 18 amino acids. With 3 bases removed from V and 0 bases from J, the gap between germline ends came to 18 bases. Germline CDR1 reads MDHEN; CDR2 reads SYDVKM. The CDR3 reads CASSFRAKQGSSYNEQFF. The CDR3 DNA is TGTGCCAGCAGTTTTAGGGCTAAACAAGGGAGCTCCTACAATGAGCAGTTCTTC.

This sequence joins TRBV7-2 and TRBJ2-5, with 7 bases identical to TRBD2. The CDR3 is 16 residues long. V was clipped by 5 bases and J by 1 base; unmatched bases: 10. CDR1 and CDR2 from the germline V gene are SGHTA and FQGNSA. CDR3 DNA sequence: TGTGCCAGCAGCGTCGAAGCTAGCGGAGGCCAAGAGACCCAGTACTTC. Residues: CASSVEASGGQETQYF.

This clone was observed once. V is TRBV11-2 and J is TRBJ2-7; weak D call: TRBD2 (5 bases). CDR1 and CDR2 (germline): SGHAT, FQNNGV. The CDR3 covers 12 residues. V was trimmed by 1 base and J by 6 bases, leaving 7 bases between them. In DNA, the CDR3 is TGTGCCAGCAGCTTAGCGGGGTTCGAGCAGTACTTC. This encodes CASSLAGFEQYF.

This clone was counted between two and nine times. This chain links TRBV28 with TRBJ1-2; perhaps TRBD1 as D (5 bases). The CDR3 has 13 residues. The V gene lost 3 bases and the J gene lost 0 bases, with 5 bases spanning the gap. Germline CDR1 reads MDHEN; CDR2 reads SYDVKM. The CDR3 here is CASSLTANYGYTF. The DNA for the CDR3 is TGTGCCAGCAGTTTGACAGCTAACTATGGCTACACCTTC.

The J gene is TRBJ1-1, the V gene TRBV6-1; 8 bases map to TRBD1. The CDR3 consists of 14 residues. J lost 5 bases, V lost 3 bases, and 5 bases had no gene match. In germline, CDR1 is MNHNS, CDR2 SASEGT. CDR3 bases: TGTGCCAGCAGTGAGCGGGGACAGGTAACTGAAGCTTTCTTT. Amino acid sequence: CASSERGQVTEAFF.

The CDR3 is CASSLGIAKNIQYF. For the CDR3, the DNA is TGCGCCAGCAGCCTCGGGATAGCCAAAAACATTCAGTACTTC. The J gene is TRBJ2-4, the V gene TRBV5-1; TRBD2 is a possible D gene (5 bases). V was shortened by 4 bases and J by 0 bases, with 8 bases between the two germline ends. The CDR3 length is 14 residues. Germline CDR1 SGHRS, CDR2 YFSETQ.

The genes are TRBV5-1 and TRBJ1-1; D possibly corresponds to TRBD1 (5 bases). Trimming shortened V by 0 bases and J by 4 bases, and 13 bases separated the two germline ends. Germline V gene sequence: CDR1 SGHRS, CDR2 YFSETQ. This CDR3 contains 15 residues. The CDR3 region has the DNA TGCGCCAGCAGCTTGGGCGGGACGGGACCCACTGAAGCTTTCTTT. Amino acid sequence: CASSLGGTGPTEAFF.

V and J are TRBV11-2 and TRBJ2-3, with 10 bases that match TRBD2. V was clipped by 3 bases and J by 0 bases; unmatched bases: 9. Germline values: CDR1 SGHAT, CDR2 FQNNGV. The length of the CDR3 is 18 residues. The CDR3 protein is CASSLGLAGDGSTDTQYF. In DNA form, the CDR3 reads TGTGCCAGCAGCTTGGGGCTAGCGGGAGATGGGAGCACAGATACGCAGTATTTT.

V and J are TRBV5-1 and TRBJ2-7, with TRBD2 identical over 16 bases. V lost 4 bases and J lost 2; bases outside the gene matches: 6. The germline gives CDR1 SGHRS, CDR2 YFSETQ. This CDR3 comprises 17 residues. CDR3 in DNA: TGCGCCAGCAGCCCGGGACTAGCGGGAGGGTTTACCTACGAGCAGTACTTC. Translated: CASSPGLAGGFTYEQYF.

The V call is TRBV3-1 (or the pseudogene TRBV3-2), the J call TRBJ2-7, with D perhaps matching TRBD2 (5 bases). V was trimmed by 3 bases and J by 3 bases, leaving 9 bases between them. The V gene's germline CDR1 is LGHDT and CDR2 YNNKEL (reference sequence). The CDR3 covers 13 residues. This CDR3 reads CASSQVRDYEQYF. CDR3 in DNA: TGTGCCAGCAGCCAGGTCCGGGACTACGAGCAGTACTTC.

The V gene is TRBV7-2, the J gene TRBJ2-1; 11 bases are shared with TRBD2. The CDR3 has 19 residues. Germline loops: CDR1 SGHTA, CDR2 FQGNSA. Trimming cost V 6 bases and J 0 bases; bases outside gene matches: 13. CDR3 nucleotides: TGTGCCAGCAGTCGCCGACTAGCGGGGATGGGTACCTCCTACAATGAGCAGTTCTTC. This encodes CASSRRLAGMGTSYNEQFF.

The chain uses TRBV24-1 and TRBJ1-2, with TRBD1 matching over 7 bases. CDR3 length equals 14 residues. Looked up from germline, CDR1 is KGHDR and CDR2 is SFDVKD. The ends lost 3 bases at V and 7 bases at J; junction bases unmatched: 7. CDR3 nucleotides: TGTGCCACCAGTGATCCCCGACAGGGAAGTGGCTACACCTTC. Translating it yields CATSDPRQGSGYTF.

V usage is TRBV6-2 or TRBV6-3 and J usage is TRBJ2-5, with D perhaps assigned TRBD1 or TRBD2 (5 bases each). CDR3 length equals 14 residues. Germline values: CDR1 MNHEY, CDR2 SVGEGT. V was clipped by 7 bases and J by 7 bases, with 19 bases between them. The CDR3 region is CASNPSHSGRTQYF. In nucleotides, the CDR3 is TGTGCCAGCAACCCTAGCCACTCAGGGCGGACCCAGTACTTC.

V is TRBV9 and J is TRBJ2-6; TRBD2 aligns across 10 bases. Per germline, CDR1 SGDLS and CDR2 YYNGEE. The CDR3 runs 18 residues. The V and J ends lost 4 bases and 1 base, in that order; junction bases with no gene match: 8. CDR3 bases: TGTGCCAGCAGCCCCCTAGCGGGAGAAGGATCTGGGGCCAACGTCCTGACTTTC. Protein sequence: CASSPLAGEGSGANVLTF.

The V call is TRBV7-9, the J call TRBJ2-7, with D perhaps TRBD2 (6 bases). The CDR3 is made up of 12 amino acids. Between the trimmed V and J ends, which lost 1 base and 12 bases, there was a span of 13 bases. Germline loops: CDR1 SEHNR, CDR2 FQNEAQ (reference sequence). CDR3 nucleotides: TGTGCCAGCAGCTTAGAAGACGGGAGAGGGTACTTC. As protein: CASSLEDGRGYF. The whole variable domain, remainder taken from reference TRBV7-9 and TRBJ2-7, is DTGVSQNPRHKITKRGQNVTFRCDPISEHNRLYWYRQTLGQGPEFLTYFQNEAQLEKSRLLSDRFSAERPKGSFSTLEIQRTEQGDSAMYLCASSLEDGRGYFGPGTRLTVT.

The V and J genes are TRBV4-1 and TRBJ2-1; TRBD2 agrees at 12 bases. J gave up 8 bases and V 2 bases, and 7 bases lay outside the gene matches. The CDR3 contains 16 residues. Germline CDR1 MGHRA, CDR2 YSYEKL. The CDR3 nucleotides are TGCGCCAGCAGCCAAATCATGACTAGCGGGAGCCATGAGCAGTTCTTC. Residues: CASSQIMTSGSHEQFF.

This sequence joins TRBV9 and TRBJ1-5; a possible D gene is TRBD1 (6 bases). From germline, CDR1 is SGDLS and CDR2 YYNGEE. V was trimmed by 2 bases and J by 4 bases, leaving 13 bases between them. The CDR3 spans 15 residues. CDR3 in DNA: TGTGCCAGCAGCGTTACAGGGTCCCTTAATCAGCCCCAGCATTTT. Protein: CASSVTGSLNQPQHF.

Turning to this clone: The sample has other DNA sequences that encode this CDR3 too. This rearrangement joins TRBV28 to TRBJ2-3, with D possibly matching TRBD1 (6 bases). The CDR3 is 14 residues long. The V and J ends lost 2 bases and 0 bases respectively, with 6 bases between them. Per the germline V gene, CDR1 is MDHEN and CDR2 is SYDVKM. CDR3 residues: CASSLGGSTDTQYF. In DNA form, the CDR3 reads TGTGCCAGCAGTTTAGGGGGCAGCACAGATACGCAGTATTTT.

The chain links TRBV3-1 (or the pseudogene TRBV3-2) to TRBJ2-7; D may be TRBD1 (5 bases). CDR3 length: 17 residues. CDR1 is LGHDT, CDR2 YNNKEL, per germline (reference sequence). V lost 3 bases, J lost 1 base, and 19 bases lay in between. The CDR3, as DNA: TGTGCCAGCAGCCAGGGGTTAGGGGTAGCCGATTCCTACGAGCAGTACTTC. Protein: CASSQGLGVADSYEQYF.

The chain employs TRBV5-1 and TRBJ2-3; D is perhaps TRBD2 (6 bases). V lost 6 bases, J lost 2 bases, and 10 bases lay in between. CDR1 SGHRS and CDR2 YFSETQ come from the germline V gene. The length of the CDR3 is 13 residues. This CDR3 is CASKEGNTDTQYF. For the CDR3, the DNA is TGCGCCAGCAAGGAGGGGAACACAGATACGCAGTATTTT.

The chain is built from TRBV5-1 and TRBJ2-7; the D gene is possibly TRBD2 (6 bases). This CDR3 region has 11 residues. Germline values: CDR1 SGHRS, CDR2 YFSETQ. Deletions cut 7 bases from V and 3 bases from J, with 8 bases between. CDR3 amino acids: CASRDFYEQYF. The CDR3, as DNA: TGCGCCAGCCGGGACTTCTACGAGCAGTACTTC.

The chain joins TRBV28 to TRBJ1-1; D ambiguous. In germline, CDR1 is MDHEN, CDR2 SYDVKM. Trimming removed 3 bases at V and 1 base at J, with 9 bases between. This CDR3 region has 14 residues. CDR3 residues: CASSFQLKNTEAFF. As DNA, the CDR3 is TGTGCCAGCAGTTTTCAGTTGAAGAACACTGAAGCTTTCTTT.

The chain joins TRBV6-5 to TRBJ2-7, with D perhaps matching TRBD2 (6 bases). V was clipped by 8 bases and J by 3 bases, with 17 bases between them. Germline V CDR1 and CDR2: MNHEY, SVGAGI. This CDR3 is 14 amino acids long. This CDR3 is CASAIPGLVYEQYF. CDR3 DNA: TGTGCCAGCGCGATTCCGGGACTCGTCTACGAGCAGTACTTC.

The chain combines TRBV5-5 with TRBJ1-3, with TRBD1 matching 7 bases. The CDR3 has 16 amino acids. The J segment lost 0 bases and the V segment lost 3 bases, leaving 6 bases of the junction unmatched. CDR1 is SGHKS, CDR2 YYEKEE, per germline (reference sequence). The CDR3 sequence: CASSYRGTNSGNTIYF. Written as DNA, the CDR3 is TGTGCCAGCAGCTACAGGGGTACAAACTCTGGAAACACCATATATTTT.